A selection of T cell receptor beta chains follows, all from one sample in a study of T-cell memory formation after mild COVID-19. MiXCR was run by TCRdb on the 5' RACE reads, yielding one entry per CDR3 protein. This sample has about half a million distinct CDR3 sequences, with 18% found just once. Material for sequencing was PBMCs or a T cell subset sorted from them (not recorded which). These receptors all come from an adult woman who had mild COVID-19 (a few samples of this study predate the infection). Cell type and time point are not known. The CDR3 runs from the conserved cysteine through the conserved F or W.

J | V | CDR3
TRBJ2-7 | TRBV15 | CATSRRGQTSYEQYF
TRBJ2-7 | TRBV5-1 | CASSLAGAPSSYEQYF
TRBJ1-2 | TRBV24-1 | CATSDSGSIAGYTF
TRBJ1-1 | TRBV7-9 | CASSLEFRDAEAFF
TRBJ1-3 | TRBV5-1 | CASSLDSPPGNTIYF
TRBJ2-2 | TRBV30 | CAWTPAGGLVGELFF
TRBJ2-5 | TRBV29-1 | CSVEEGLKETQYF
TRBJ2-3 | TRBV10-3 | CAISGPGQASTDTQYF
TRBJ1-1 | TRBV29-1 | CSVRTGTGGLKAFF
TRBJ2-1 | TRBV7-8 | CASSGPGQGNSYNEQFF
TRBJ1-1 | TRBV5-5 | CASSASGGAYTEAFF
TRBJ1-3 | TRBV19 | CASSIRGARSSGNTIYF
TRBJ2-2 | TRBV6-4 | CASSSMFGELFF
TRBJ1-2 | TRBV24-1 | CATSDFTRGGGYTF
TRBJ1-2 | TRBV3-1 | CASSDRDRGDGYTF
TRBJ2-3 | TRBV20-1 | CSATSGSASTDTQYF
TRBJ2-2 | TRBV12-3/TRBV12-4 | CASSFGDRVSGELFF
TRBJ2-5 | TRBV6-5 | CASSYLGPGETQYF
TRBJ1-4 | TRBV12-3/TRBV12-4 | CASSSTDGPLYEKLFF
TRBJ2-2 | TRBV5-4 | CASSLAGGRRTGELFF
TRBJ1-4 | TRBV5-1 | CASSLDRPGEKLFF
TRBJ2-2 | TRBV3-1 | CASSHLRGQGFLNTGELFF
TRBJ2-5 | TRBV6-5 | CASSYSNRDRLTQYF
TRBJ1-2 | TRBV5-1 | CASSLAPDLYGYTF
TRBJ2-1 | TRBV20-1 | CSAGGKGGRADEQFF
TRBJ2-7 | TRBV7-9 | CASSHPGQGARSGYEQYF